The clone carrying this T cell receptor (beta chain) is medium-sized (0.01 to 0.1%) by share. This sample stems from a study of molecular identifiers for immune sequencing clone quantification. Trimming removed 3 bases from V and 3 bases from J; junction bases left unmatched: 3. CDR3 size: 15 residues. The germline V gene has CDR1 MGHRA and CDR2 YSYEKL. TCRdb called the PCR reads again in MiXCR, with one record for every CDR3 protein. Of some 12,000 distinct CDR3 sequences detected, around 18% appear once; the ten largest clones hold roughly 1.5%. Sequencing used naive CD8+ T cells from blood, with Jurkat cell RNA spiked in. Subset: FACS-sorted CD8+CD4-CCR7+CD45RA+ naive T cells. The rearrangement links TRBV4-1 to TRBJ1-4; TRBD1 matches 8 bases. The TCR sequence derives from a human donor in good health. Some libraries in this study had Jurkat cell RNA spiked in. CDR3 sequence (DNA): TGCGCCAGCAGCCAGCCACAGGGGGCTAATGAAAAACTGTTTTTT. It translates to CASSQPQGANEKLFF.